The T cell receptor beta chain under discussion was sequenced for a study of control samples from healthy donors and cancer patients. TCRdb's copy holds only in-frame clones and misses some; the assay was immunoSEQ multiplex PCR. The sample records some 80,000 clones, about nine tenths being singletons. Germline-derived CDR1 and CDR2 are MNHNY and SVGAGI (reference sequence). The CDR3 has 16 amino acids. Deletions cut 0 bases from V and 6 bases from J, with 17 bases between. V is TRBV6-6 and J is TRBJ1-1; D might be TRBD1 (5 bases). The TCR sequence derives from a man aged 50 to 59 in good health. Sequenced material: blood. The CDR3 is CASSYSGATLGAEAFF. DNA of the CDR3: TGTGCCAGCAGTTACTCGGGCGCTACCCTAGGGGCTGAAGCTTTCTTT.